The 9 T cell receptor beta chains below come from one sample, sequenced in a study of identical twins. MiXCR, applied by TCRdb to the 5' RACE reads, yields one record per CDR3 protein. The sample consists of hundreds of thousands of distinct CDR3 sequences, about 20% of them appearing once. The same data also went into a second study, on T cells expressing NK-cell markers.

The source material was PBMCs. These receptors all stem from a young woman in good health.

Only a few counts were recorded for this clonotype. The chain recombines TRBV18 with TRBJ2-5, with 9 nucleotides matching TRBD1. The CDR3 extends over 14 amino acids. Germline V lookup: CDR1 KGHSH, CDR2 LQKENI. Losses at the gene ends were 4 bases for V and 5 bases for J; bases not matched to a gene: 5. The CDR3 coding sequence is TGTGCCAGCTCACGACAGGGGGTGAGGGAGACCCAGTACTTC. This translates into CASSRQGVRETQYF.

The rearrangement joins TRBV20-1 to TRBJ2-5; D uncertain. The germline V gene encodes CDR1 DFQATT and CDR2 SNEGSKA (reference sequence). The CDR3 is 12 amino acids. The V gene lost 6 bases and the J gene lost 7 bases, with 15 bases spanning the gap. The CDR3 loop is CSAGLIPGTQYF. The DNA of the CDR3 is TGCAGTGCAGGGTTGATACCCGGGACCCAGTACTTC.

This clonotype showed up many times. This sequence joins TRBV6-2 or TRBV6-3 and TRBJ1-2; 8 bases match TRBD1. Germline V gene data show CDR1 as MNHEY and CDR2 as SVGEGT. With 7 bases clipped from V and 7 bases from J, the junction kept 14 bases outside the gene matches. There are 15 residues in the CDR3. The CDR3 spells CASTTRGGRGLGYTF. The CDR3 DNA reads as TGTGCCAGCACCACGCGAGGCGGCAGGGGGCTTGGCTACACCTTC.

This clonotype was seen more than once but under ten times. The V gene is TRBV20-1, the J gene TRBJ2-3; 8 bases agree with TRBD1. Per the germline V gene, CDR1 is DFQATT and CDR2 is SNEGSKA (reference sequence). Trimming at V came to 6 bases and at J to 2 bases, leaving 7 bases not matched to a gene. The CDR3 sequence is 14 residues long. CDR3 nucleotide sequence: TGCAGTGCCCTTCGGACAGGGTTCACAGATACGCAGTATTTT. It translates to CSALRTGFTDTQYF.

The table lists this clonotype with a few counts. V usage is TRBV18 and J usage is TRBJ2-7; D might be TRBD2 (5 bases). This CDR3 has 13 amino acids. V was shortened by 6 bases and J by 2 bases, with 11 bases between the two germline ends. Germline lookup yields CDR1 KGHSH and CDR2 LQKENI. CDR3 amino acids: CASSENGAYEQYF. CDR3 DNA sequence: TGTGCCAGCTCGGAAAACGGGGCCTACGAGCAGTACTTC.

The chain recombines TRBV5-5 with TRBJ2-7; D perhaps matches TRBD1 (6 bases). The CDR3 extends over 14 amino acids. Germline lookup yields CDR1 SGHKS and CDR2 YYEKEE (reference sequence). Deletions cut 5 bases from V and 5 bases from J, with 17 bases between. This chain's CDR3 is CASSPDRLFHEQYF. The CDR3 bases are TGTGCCAGCAGTCCCGACAGGTTATTCCACGAGCAGTACTTC.

This clonotype has more than one count but fewer than ten. V usage is TRBV20-1 and J usage is TRBJ2-2, with D maybe TRBD1 (6 bases). The CDR3 spans 12 residues. The germline V gene has CDR1 DFQATT and CDR2 SNEGSKA (reference sequence). The germline V and J ends were trimmed by 6 bases and 5 bases, with 10 bases remaining between them. This CDR3 reads CSADSRTGELFF. In DNA form, the CDR3 reads TGCAGTGCGGACAGTCGTACCGGGGAGCTGTTTTTT.

The genes are TRBV6-1 and TRBJ2-3; 8 bases map to TRBD2. The V segment lost 6 bases and the J segment 2 bases; nucleotides outside the gene matches: 4. From germline, CDR1 is MNHNS and CDR2 SASEGT. The CDR3 consists of 14 residues. The CDR3 nucleotides are TGTGCCAGCAGGGTACTAGCGGTCACAGATACGCAGTATTTT. Amino acid sequence: CASRVLAVTDTQYF.

This clonotype was detected only a few times. The CDR3 DNA is TGTGCCAGCAGTTGGGGTAATGGAAGAGCTTTCTTT. It yields the protein CASSWGNGRAFF. The chain employs TRBV12-3 or TRBV12-4 and TRBJ1-1, with D uncertain. The length of the CDR3 is 12 residues. Trimming removed 4 bases from V and 10 bases from J, with 13 bases in between.